Reported below is one TCR beta chain. The antigen remains undetermined. Sequence at one end of the junction differs from germline and may be a read error. This specimen belongs to a study of T cells after yellow fever vaccination. Germline V gene data show CDR1 as MNHEY and CDR2 as SVGEGT. This CDR3 has 13 residues. Production of TCR cDNA was by 5'RACE template switching, which also added a universal primer site and UMIs. Via MiXCR, TCRdb re-called the 5' RACE reads, giving one row per CDR3 protein. Of about 340,000 distinct CDR3 sequences listed, approximately 12% were seen once; the top ten hold about 3%. Study conclusions and caveats: Some clonotypes were seen in both the CD4 and the CD8 compartments. These made up a small share and likely arose from convergent recombination. Most primary-vaccination clones recurred post-booster (approximately 96% CD4, just over 85% CD8).

The sequencing here drew on CD4+ T cells sorted from PBMCs, taken 15 days after the yellow fever booster vaccination. The sequence was obtained from a man aged 18 to 30 who received the YFV17D yellow fever vaccine. The chain combines TRBV6-2 or TRBV6-3 with TRBJ1-1; D unclear. The chain's CDR3 is CASSYSFGPKAFF. In DNA, the CDR3 is TGTGCTAGCAGTTACAGTTTTGGACCCAAAGCTTTCTTT.